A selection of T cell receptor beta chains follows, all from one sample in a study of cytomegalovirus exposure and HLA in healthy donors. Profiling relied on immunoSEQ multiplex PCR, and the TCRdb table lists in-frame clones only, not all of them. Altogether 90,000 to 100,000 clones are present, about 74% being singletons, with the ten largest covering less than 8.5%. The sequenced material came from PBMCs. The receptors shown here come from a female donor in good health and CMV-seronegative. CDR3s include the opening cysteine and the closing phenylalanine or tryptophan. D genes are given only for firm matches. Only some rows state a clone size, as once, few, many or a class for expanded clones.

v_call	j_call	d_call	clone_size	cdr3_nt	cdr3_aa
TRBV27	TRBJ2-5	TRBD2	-	TGTGCCAGCAGTCCAATAGCGGGAGAGACCCAGTACTTC	CASSPIAGETQYF
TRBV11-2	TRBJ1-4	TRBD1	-	TGTGCCAGCAGCCTGGACAGGGTCTGGGAAAAACTGTTTTTT	CASSLDRVWEKLFF
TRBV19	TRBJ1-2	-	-	TGTGCCAGTAGTATAGACGATTCGGCAGGGTTTAACTATGGCTACACCTTC	CASSIDDSAGFNYGYTF
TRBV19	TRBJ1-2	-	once	TGTGCCAGTATGAGTGCGGGGGCCTTCGATCCCAATGGCTACACCTTC	CASMSAGAFDPNGYTF
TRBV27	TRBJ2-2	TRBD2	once	TGTGCCAGCTGTTCGAAGACTAGCGGGAGATTGGGCACCGGGGAGCTGTTTTTT	CASCSKTSGRLGTGELFF
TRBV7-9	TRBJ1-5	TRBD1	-	TGTGCCAGCAGCTTATCACAGGGGGTAGATAGCAATCAGCCCCAGCATTTT	CASSLSQGVDSNQPQHF
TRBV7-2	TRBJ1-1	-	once	TGTGCCAGCAGCCATGGGACGGTCTGGAGGGGCACTGAAGCTTTCTTT	CASSHGTVWRGTEAFF
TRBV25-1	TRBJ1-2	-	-	TGTGCCAGCAGTGATGATGACGATGGAGGACTATTTGGCTACACCTTC	CASSDDDDGGLFGYTF
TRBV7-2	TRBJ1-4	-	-	TGTGCCAGCAGCACCCATAAGAGTATGGAAAAACTGTTTTTT	CASSTHKSMEKLFF
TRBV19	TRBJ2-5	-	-	TGTGCCAGTACTCACGGGCGGGGGCCGTGGGAGACCCAGTACTTC	CASTHGRGPWETQYF
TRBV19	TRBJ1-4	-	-	TGTGCCAGTAGTCCCCGAGGGGGAGGGAATGAAAAACTGTTTTTT	CASSPRGGGNEKLFF
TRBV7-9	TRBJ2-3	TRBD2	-	TGTGCCAGCAGCTCGACTAGCCGGGGTACAGATACGCAGTATTTT	CASSSTSRGTDTQYF
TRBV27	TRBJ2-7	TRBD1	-	TGTGCCAGCCTCAGGACAGGGAGCTCCTACGAGCAGTACTTC	CASLRTGSSYEQYF
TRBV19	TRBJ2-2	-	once	TGTGCCAGTAGTCCTGACAGACCCACCGGGGAGCTGTTTTTT	CASSPDRPTGELFF
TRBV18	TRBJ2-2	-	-	TGTGCCAGCTCGGTAGGCGCGGGCACCGGGGAGCTGTTTTTT	CASSVGAGTGELFF
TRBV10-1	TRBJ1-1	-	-	TGCGCCAGCAGTGAGGCCGGGACATCAAACACTGAAGCTTTCTTT	CASSEAGTSNTEAFF
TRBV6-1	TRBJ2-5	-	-	TGTGCCAGCAGCCGTGTGCCCGAGGAGACCCAGTACTTC	CASSRVPEETQYF
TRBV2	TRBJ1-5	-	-	TGTGCCAGCAGTCGACAAGTCAATCAGCCCCAGCATTTT	CASSRQVNQPQHF
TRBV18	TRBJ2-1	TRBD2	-	TGTGCCAGCTCACCTCGCGTCGGCGGGGGGGCTATCGGCTCCTACAATGAGCAGTTCTTC	CASSPRVGGGAIGSYNEQFF
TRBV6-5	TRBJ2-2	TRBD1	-	TGTGCCAGCAGCACGGGACAGGTCAACACCGGGGAGCTGTTTTTT	CASSTGQVNTGELFF
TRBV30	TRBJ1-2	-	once	TGTGCCTGGGACCACCGGGGGAACTATGGCTACACCTTC	CAWDHRGNYGYTF
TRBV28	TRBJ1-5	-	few	TGTGCCAGCAGTCCCCCCTCGGGGAGCAATCAGCCCCAGCATTTT	CASSPPSGSNQPQHF
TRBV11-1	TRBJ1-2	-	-	TGTGCCAGCAGCTTAGAAACAGGGAATGGCTACACCTTC	CASSLETGNGYTF
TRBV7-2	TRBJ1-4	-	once	TGTGCCAGCAGCTTAGCGCGTGGGGGCGCGGGTGAAAAACTGTTTTTT	CASSLARGGAGEKLFF
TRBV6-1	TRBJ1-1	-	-	TGTGCCAGCAGTCTATGGGGGGACACTGAAGCTTTCTTT	CASSLWGDTEAFF
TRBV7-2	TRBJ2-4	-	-	TGTGCCAGCAGCTTAGAGCCGGGAAACATTCAGTACTTC	CASSLEPGNIQYF
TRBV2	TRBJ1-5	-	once	TGTGCCAGCAGTCCGCAGGGTTGGCCCCAGCATTTT	CASSPQGWPQHF
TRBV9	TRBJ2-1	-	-	TGTGCCAGCAGCCTCTCCCAGAATGAGCAGTTCTTC	CASSLSQNEQFF
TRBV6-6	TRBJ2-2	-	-	TGCGCCAGCAGGTACACAGCGAACACCGGGGAGCTGTTTTTT	CASRYTANTGELFF
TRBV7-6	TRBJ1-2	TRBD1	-	TGTGCCAGCAGCTCTCAACAGGGGGACTATGGCTACACCTTC	CASSSQQGDYGYTF
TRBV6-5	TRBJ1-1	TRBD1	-	TGTGCCAGCAGTTTTCAGGGGGGTCACTGGGAAGCTTTCTTT	CASSFQGGHWEAFF
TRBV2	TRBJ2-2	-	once	TGTGCCAGCAGTGCCAGGCTCGGGGCCGGGGAGCTGTTTTTT	CASSARLGAGELFF
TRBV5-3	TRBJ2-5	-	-	TGTGCCAGAAGCTTGACAGGGAATAGGGAGACCCAGTACTTC	CARSLTGNRETQYF
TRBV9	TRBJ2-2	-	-	TGTGCCAGCACCCGAGCGACCACCGGGGAGCTGTTTTTT	CASTRATTGELFF
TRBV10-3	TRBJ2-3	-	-	TGTGCCATCAGTGCTAGCACAGATACGCAGTATTTT	CAISASTDTQYF
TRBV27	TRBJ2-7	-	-	TGTGCCAGCGGCGAACGGGTAACCTCCTACGAGCAGTACTTC	CASGERVTSYEQYF
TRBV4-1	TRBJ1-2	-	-	TGCGCCAGCAGCCAAGACAGGGGTGGAGGCTACACCTTC	CASSQDRGGGYTF
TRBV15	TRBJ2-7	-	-	TGTGCCACCAGCAGAGATAAACGATCGGCAGGCGAGCAGTACTTC	CATSRDKRSAGEQYF
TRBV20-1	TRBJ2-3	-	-	TGCAGTGCTCGTAAACTAGATACGCAGTATTTT	CSARKLDTQYF
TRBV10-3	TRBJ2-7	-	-	TGTGCCATCAGACAGGCAGCTGTCTACGAGCAGTACTTC	CAIRQAAVYEQYF
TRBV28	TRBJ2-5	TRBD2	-	TGTGCCAGCAGTTTGCACGGGAGGGGGACCCAGTACTTC	CASSLHGRGTQYF